One sample yielded the 2 T cell receptor beta chains listed below, sequenced in a study of T cell repertoires in cytomegalovirus infection. One entry per CDR3 protein results from TCRdb running MiXCR on the reads. The data contain about 680,000 distinct CDR3 sequences, roughly a quarter of them seen just once; the ten biggest clones take up 8%. The sequenced sample consisted of CD8+ T cells from PBMCs. The receptor source for this set is a human donor in good health (CMV status not recorded). Some clones in this sample may be carry-over from other donors' samples.

The chain has TRBV5-1 and TRBJ1-1; D is possibly TRBD1 (6 bases). The CDR3 has 16 residues. Trimming removed 2 bases at V and 1 base at J, with 15 bases between. The germline V gene encodes CDR1 SGHRS and CDR2 YFSETQ. For the CDR3, the DNA is TGCGCCAGCAGCTTCCTCGACAGGTCTTCGAACACTGAAGCTTTCTTT. It is translated as CASSFLDRSSNTEAFF.

This clonotype was detected many times. This chain joins TRBV7-2 and TRBJ2-3, with 8 bases lining up with TRBD2. From germline, CDR1 is SGHTA and CDR2 FQGNSA. The CDR3 is 17 residues long. With V trimmed by 5 bases and J by 8 bases, 18 bases remained unmatched. The CDR3 nucleotides read TGTGCCAGCAGCGCCTCCCGCGGCGGGGGGCAAAAGGGTACGCAGTATTTT. It translates to CASSASRGGGQKGTQYF.